This T cell receptor beta chain derives from a study of blood T cell repertoires in COVID-19 (dated by TCRdb to the early 2020s). Turning to the overall study: The collaborator samples originated in the United States, Italy and Spain and spanned the acute and convalescent phases of COVID-19. HLA class I and class II types, where available, came from metadata supplied by the sample provider rather than from assay-based typing. The prospective study material was composed of cDNA or gDNA derived from T cells, B-cell-depleted T cells, or PBMCs. The samples were drawn from two sources: the first 160 participants of the ongoing ImmuneRACE study, and fewer than 1,500 subjects contributed by 6 global collaborators. A de-identified subject ID, COVID-19 status, age in years and sex were almost always included in the sample metadata. Deeply sampled blood TCRbeta repertoires from subjects exposed to, actively infected with, or recovered from COVID-19 were included in the dataset. The repertoires were released in a freely available public database intended as a resource for research on the immune response to SARS-CoV-2.

With regard to this clone: It lacks a known antigen. Per-base qualities were not stored, and no clone one base away is much larger.

The paper as a whole reports these results and caveats: The quantity of clinical and demographic metadata differed by source and by participant and was supplied without curation.

Samples from volunteer blood donors who had recovered from COVID-19 were contributed by a second Seattle source. The collaborating institutions used their own protocols to collect whole blood in K2EDTA tubes. Collaborator samples were shipped for TCRbeta analysis as frozen whole blood, isolated PBMCs, or DNA extracted from either sample type. TCRbeta CDR3 regions were amplified from genomic DNA using the immunoSEQ Assay, a bias-controlled multiplex PCR. From the authors' description of their analysis: The number of nucleated cells in each sample was estimated from the amplification of reference gene primers within the assay. To quantify the absolute abundance of each unique TCRbeta CDR3 rearrangement, sequence reads were collapsed and filtered. Productive Simpson clonality was computed per sample as the square root of Simpson's diversity index over productive rearrangements. TCRdb stores this immuneACCESS table with in-frame sequences only. Part of the clones is absent; in the studies checked, under half of the shortfall reflects unresolved V genes, and no reason is known for the rest. Clone size and V and J calls were adopted from that table, with D and trimming inferred from the DNA. Counted in this sample were roughly 180,000 clones; approximately 85% of them appeared once. Jointly, the top ten make up around 1.2% of the sample.

This receptor was taken from a man aged 55 to 70 who had recovered from COVID-19. Sequenced: peripheral blood.

The encoded CDR3 is CASSLSPGGNHQPQHF. In nucleotide form, the sequence is TGTGCCAGCAGCTTGTCCCCGGGGGGTAATCATCAGCCCCAGCATTTT. The rearrangement combines TRBV5-6 with TRBJ1-5; D gene: possibly TRBD1, on 5 matching bases. The junction shows trimming of 1 base on V and 5 bases on J, plus 16 bases between the germline ends. The CDR3 runs 16 amino acids, cysteine and phenylalanine included. The sequence is cut down to CDR3 DNA, 48 bases in frame from base 1. Per the germline V gene, SGHDT is the CDR1 and YYEEEE is the CDR2.